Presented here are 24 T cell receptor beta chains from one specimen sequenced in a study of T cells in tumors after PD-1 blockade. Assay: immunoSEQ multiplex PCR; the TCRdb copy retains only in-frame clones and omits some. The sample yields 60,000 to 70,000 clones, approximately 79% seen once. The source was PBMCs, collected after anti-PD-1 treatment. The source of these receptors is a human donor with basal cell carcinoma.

The CDR3 sequence: CASSNTGGVGAFF. The CDR3 DNA reads TGCGCCAGCAGCAATACAGGGGGAGTTGGAGCTTTCTTT. The chain carries TRBV10-1 and TRBJ1-1, with 8 bases lining up with TRBD1. The junction had 10 bases not matched to a gene; V was cut back by 6 bases and J by 10 bases. The CDR3 runs to 13 residues. In germline, CDR1 is WNHNN, CDR2 SYGVQD (reference sequence).

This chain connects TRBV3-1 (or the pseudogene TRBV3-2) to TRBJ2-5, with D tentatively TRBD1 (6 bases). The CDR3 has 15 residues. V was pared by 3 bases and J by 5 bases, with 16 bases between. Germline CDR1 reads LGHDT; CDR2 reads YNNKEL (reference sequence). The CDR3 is CASSQRGNRRETQYF. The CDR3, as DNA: TGTGCCAGCAGCCAGAGGGGGAACAGGAGGGAGACCCAGTACTTC.

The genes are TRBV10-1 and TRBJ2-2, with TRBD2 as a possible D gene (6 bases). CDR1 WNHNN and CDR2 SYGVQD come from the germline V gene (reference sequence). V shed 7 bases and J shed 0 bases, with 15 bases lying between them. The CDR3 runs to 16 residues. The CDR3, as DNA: TGCGCCAGCAATAACGGGGGAACAGCGAACACCGGGGAGCTGTTTTTT. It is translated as CASNNGGTANTGELFF.

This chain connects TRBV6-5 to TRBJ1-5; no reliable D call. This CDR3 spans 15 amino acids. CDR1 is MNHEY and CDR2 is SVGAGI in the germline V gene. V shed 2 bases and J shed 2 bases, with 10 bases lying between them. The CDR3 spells CASSYRRPGNQPQHF. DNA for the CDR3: TGTGCCAGCAGTTACCGACGTCCGGGCAATCAGCCCCAGCATTTT.

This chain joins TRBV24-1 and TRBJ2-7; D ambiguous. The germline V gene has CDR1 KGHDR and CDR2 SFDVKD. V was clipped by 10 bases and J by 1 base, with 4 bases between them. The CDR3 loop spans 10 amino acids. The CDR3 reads CATGSYEQYF. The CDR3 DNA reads TGTGCCACGGGTTCCTACGAGCAGTACTTC.

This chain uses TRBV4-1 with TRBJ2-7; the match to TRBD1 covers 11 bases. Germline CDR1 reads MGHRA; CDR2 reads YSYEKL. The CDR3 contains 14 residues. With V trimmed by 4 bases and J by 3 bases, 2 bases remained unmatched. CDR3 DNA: TGCGCCAGCAGCCCCGGGACAGGGGGCTACGAGCAGTACTTC. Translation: CASSPGTGGYEQYF.

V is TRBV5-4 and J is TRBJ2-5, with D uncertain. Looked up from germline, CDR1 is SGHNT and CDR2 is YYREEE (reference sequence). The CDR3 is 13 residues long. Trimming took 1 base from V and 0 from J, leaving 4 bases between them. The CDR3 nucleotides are TGTGCCAGCAGCTTGCAGAACCAAGAGACCCAGTACTTC. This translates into CASSLQNQETQYF.

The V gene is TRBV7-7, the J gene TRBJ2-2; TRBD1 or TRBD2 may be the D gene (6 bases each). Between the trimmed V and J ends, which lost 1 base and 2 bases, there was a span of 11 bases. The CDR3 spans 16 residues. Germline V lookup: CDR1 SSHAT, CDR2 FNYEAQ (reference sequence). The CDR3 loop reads CASSLGYGGNTGELFF. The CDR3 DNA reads TGTGCCAGCAGCTTAGGGTACGGGGGCAACACCGGGGAGCTGTTTTTT.

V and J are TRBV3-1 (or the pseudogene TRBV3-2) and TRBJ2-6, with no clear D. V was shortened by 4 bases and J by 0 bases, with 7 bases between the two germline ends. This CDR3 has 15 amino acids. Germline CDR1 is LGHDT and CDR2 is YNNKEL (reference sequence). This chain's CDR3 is CASSLRGSGANVLTF. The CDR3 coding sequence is TGTGCCAGCAGCCTTCGTGGCTCTGGGGCCAACGTCCTGACTTTC.

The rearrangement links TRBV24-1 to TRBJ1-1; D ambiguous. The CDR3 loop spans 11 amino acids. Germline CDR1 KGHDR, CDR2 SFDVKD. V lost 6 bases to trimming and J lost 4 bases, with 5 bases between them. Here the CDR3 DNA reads TGTGCCACCAGTAGAGGCACTGAAGCTTTCTTT. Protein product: CATSRGTEAFF.

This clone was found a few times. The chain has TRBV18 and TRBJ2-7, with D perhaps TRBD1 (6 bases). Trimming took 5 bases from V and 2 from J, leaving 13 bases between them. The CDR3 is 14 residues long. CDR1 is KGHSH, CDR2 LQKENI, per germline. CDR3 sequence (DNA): TGTGCCAGCTCATTGGGCCGGGACACCTACGAGCAGTACTTC. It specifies CASSLGRDTYEQYF.

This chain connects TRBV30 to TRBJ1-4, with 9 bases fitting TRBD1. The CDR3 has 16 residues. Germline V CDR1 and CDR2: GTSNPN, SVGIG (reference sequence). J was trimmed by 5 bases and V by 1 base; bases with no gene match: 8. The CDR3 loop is CAWSGNGGTGNEKLFF. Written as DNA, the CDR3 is TGTGCCTGGAGTGGAAATGGCGGGACAGGGAATGAAAAACTGTTTTTT.

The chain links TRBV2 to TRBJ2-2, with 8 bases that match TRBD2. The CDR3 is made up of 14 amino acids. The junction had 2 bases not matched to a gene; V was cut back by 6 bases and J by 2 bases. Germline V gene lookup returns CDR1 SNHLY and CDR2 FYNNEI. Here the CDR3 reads CASRRGGNTGELFF. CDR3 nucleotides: TGTGCCAGCAGACGGGGGGGTAACACCGGGGAGCTGTTTTTT.

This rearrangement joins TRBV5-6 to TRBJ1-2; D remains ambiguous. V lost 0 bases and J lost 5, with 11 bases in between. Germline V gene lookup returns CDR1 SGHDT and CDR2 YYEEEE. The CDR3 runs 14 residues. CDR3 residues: CASSLVAVLYGYTF. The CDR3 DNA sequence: TGTGCCAGCAGCTTGGTTGCAGTCCTTTATGGCTACACCTTC.

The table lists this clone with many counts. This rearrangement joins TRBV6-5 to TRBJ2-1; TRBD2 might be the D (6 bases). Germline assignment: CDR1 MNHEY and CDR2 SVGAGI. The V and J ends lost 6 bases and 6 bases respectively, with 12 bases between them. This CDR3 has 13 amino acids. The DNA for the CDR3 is TGTGCCAGCAGACCTCTAGCGATCAATGAGCAGTTCTTC. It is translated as CASRPLAINEQFF.

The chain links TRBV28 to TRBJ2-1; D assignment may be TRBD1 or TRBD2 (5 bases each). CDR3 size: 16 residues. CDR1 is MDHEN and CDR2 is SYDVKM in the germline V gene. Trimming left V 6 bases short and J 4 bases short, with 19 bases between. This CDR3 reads CASRAYGEGVYNEQFF. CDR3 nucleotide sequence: TGTGCCAGCAGGGCCTACGGGGAAGGGGTTTACAATGAGCAGTTCTTC.

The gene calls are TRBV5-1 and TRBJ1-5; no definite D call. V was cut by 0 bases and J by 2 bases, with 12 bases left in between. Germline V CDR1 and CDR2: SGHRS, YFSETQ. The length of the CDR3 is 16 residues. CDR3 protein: CASSLEALTGNQPQHF. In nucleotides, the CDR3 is TGCGCCAGCAGCTTGGAGGCCCTCACAGGCAATCAGCCCCAGCATTTT.

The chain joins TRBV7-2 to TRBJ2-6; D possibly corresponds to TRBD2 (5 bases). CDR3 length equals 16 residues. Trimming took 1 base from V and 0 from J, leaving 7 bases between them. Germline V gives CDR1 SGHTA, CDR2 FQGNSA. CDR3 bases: TGTGCCAGCAGCTTAGGAGGGAGCTCTGGGGCCAACGTCCTGACTTTC. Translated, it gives CASSLGGSSGANVLTF.

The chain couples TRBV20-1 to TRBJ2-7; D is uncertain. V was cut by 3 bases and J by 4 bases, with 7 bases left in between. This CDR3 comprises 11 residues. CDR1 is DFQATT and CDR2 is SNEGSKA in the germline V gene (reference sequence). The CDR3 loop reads CSASSGYEQYF. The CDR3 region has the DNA TGCAGTGCTAGTTCGGGTTACGAGCAGTACTTC.

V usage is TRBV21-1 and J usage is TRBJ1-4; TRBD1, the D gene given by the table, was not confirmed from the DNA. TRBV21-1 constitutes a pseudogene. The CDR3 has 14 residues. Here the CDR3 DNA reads TGTGCCAGCAGCAAAATTCGACAGGGAGCAAAACTGTTTTTT. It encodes CASSKIRQGAKLFF.

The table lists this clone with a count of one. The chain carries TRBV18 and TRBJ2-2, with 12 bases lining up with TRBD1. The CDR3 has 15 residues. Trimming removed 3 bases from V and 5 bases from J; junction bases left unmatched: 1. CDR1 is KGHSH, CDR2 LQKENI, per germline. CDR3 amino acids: CASSPGQGATGELFF. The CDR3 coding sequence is TGTGCCAGCTCACCGGGACAGGGGGCAACCGGGGAGCTGTTTTTT.

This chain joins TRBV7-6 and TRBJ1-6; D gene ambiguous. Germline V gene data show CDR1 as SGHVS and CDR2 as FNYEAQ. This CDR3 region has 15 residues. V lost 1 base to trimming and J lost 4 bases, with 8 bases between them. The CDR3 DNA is TGTGCCAGCAGCTTAGAGACTCTATATAATTCACCCCTCCACTTT. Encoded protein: CASSLETLYNSPLHF.

DNA of the CDR3: TGTGCCAGCTCCCTAGGAGGTTCCGAAAAACTGTTTTTT. Translation gives CASSLGGSEKLFF. The chain links TRBV12-3 or TRBV12-4 to TRBJ1-4; D is uncertain. The CDR3 is made up of 13 amino acids. The germline V and J ends were trimmed by 8 bases and 8 bases, with 15 bases remaining between them.

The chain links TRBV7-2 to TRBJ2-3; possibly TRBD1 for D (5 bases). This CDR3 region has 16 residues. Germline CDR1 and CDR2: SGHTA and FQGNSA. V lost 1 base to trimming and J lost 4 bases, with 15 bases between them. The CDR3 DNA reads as TGTGCCAGCAGCTTAGAGGGGTTCCAGTGGTCAGATACGCAGTATTTT. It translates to CASSLEGFQWSDTQYF.